One TCR beta chain is described in this entry. CDR3 length: 15 amino acids. The germline V and J ends were trimmed by 3 bases and 2 bases, with 10 bases remaining between them. Germline V lookup: CDR1 MGHRA, CDR2 YSYEKL. The data were taken from a study of somatic mutations in cytotoxic T cells in rheumatoid arthritis. Some clones are missing from TCRdb's copy, which holds only in-frame ones; the method was immunoSEQ multiplex PCR. The data hold around 3,000 clones, with approximately 88% observed a single time. Magnetic beads with positive selection isolated CD4+ and CD8+ fractions, whose purity was verified by flow cytometry.

Material for sequencing was CD8+ T cells sorted from blood. The TCR originated in a man aged 50 to 59 with rheumatoid arthritis. The chain joins TRBV4-1 to TRBJ2-2; the D gene is possibly TRBD1 (6 bases). The CDR3 region has the DNA TGCGCCAGCAGCCACATGGACAGAAACACCGGGGAGCTGTTTTTT. Encoded protein: CASSHMDRNTGELFF.